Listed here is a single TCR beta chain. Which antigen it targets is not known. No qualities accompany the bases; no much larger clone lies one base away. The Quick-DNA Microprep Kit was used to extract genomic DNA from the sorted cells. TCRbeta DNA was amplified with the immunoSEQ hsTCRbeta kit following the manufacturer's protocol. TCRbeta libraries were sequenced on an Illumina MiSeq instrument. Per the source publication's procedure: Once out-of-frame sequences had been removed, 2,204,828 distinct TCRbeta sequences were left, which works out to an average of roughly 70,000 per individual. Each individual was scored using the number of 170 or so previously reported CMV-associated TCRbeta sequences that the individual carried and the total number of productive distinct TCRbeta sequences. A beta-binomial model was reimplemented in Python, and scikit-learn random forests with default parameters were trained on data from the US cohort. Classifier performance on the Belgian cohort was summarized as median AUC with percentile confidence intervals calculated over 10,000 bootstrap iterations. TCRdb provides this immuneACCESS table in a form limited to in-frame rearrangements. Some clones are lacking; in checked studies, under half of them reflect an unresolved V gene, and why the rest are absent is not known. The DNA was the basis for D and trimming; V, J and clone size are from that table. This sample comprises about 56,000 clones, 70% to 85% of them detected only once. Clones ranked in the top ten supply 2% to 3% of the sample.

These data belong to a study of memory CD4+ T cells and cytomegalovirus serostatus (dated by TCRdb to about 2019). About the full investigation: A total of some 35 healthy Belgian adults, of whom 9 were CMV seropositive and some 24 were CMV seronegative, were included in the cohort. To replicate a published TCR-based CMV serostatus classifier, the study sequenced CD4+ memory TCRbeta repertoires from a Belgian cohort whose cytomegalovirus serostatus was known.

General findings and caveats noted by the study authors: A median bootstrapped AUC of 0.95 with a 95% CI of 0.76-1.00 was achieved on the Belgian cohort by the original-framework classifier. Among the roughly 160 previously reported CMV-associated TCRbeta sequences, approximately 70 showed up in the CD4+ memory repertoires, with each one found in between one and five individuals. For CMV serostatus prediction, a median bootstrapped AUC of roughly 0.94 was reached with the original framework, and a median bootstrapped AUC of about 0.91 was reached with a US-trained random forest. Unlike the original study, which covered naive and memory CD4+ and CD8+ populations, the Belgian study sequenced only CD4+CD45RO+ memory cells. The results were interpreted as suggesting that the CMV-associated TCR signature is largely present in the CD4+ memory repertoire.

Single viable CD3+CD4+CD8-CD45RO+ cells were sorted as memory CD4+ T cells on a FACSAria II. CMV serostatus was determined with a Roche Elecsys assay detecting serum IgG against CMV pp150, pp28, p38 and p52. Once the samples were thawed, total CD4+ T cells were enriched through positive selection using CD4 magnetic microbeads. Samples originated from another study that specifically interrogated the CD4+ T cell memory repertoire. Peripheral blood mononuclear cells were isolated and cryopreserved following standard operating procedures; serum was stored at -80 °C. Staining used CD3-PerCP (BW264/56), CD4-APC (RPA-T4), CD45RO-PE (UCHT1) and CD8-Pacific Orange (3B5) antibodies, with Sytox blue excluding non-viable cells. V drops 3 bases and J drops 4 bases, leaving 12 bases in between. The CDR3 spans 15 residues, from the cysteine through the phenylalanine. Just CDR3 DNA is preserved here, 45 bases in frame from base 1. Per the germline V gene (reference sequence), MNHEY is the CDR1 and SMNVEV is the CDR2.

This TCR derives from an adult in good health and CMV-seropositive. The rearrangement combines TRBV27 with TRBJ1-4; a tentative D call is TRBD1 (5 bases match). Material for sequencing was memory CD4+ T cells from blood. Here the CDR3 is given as CASSFLLGGNEKLFF. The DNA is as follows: TGTGCCAGCAGTTTCCTACTCGGGGGTAATGAAAAACTGTTTTTT.